Shown below are 16 T cell receptor beta chains from a single sample sequenced in a study of post-analysis software for immune sequencing data. Whole-study findings and limits: Controls showed lower frequencies than patients for 4 or 5 TRBV segments, and TRBV5-6, TRBV5-1 and TRBV20-1 were among these.

Sequencing libraries made from TCR beta cDNA carried unique molecular identifiers. MiXCR was run by TCRdb on the PCR reads, yielding one entry per CDR3 protein. This sample has 400,000 to 500,000 distinct CDR3 sequences, with 30% to 40% found just once. Which antigens these TCRs recognize remains unknown. The sequenced sample was blood. Receptors originate from a girl aged 2 to 9 with multiple sclerosis.

The rearrangement uses TRBV3-1 and TRBJ2-4, with TRBD2 matching 9 bases. CDR3 length: 17 amino acids. After removal of 0 bases from V and 9 bases from J, the junction contained 12 bases not matched to a gene. Germline V gene sequence: CDR1 LGHDT, CDR2 YNNKEL (reference sequence). CDR3 protein: CASSQDMSAGGRVIQYF. CDR3 bases: TGTGCCAGCAGCCAAGATATGTCGGCGGGAGGGCGCGTCATTCAGTACTTC.

Concerning this clonotype: The junction departs from germline at one end; a sequencing error may be responsible. V is TRBV12-3 or TRBV12-4 and J is TRBJ2-3, with 12 bases lining up with TRBD2. This CDR3 is 16 amino acids long. Here the CDR3 reads CASSLARLAGGDTQYF. Here the CDR3 DNA reads TGTGCCAGCAGTCTAGCGCGGCTAGCGGGAGGGGATACGCAGTATTTT.

The chain couples TRBV29-1 to TRBJ2-1; D remains unclear. The CDR3 is 13 residues long. Trimming took off 8 bases at V and 6 bases at J, with 17 bases between the two ends. The germline V gene encodes CDR1 SQVTM and CDR2 ANQGSEA. Here the CDR3 DNA reads TGCAGCTCCACATCGGTTGGTTTCAATGAGCAGTTCTTC. Protein sequence: CSSTSVGFNEQFF.

DNA of the CDR3: TGCAGTGCCCCGACCTCGGGAGGGCCGTTTGAGCAGTTCTTC. Protein product: CSAPTSGGPFEQFF. V is TRBV20-1 and J is TRBJ2-1; 8 bases line up with TRBD2. The junction had 13 bases not matched to a gene; V was cut back by 6 bases and J by 9 bases. Germline lookup yields CDR1 DFQATT and CDR2 SNEGSKA (reference sequence). The CDR3 is 14 residues long.

This chain joins TRBV5-1 and TRBJ2-7, with D unclear. CDR1 is SGHRS, CDR2 YFSETQ, per germline. With 3 bases removed from V and 7 bases from J, the gap between germline ends came to 14 bases. The CDR3 is 13 amino acids. The CDR3 DNA sequence: TGCGCCAGCAGCTCCACCGGACGAGAGGAGCAGTACTTC. Amino acid sequence: CASSSTGREEQYF. Drawing the rest from reference TRBV5-1 and TRBJ2-7, the complete variable domain is KAGVTQTPRYLIKTRGQQVTLSCSPISGHRSVSWYQQTPGQGLQFLFEYFSETQRNKGNFPGRFSGRQFSNSRSEMNVSTLELGDSALYLCASSSTGREEQYFGPGTRLTVT.

The rearrangement uses TRBV5-1 and TRBJ2-3; D ambiguous. This CDR3 has 15 residues. The V end was cut by 2 bases, the J end by 3 bases, with 13 bases between. Germline CDR1 reads SGHRS; CDR2 reads YFSETQ. Here the CDR3 reads CASSFPGSGTDTQYF. CDR3 nucleotides: TGCGCCAGCAGCTTTCCGGGCAGTGGGACAGATACGCAGTATTTT.

V gene TRBV6-2 or TRBV6-3 combines with J gene TRBJ2-3, with TRBD1 as a possible D gene (6 bases). Germline V gene sequence: CDR1 MNHEY, CDR2 SVGEGT. V dropped 5 bases and J dropped 2 bases, with 20 bases sitting between them. CDR3 length equals 17 residues. CDR3: CASSHLSGAGLTDTQYF. CDR3 sequence (DNA): TGTGCCAGCAGTCACCTATCAGGGGCCGGACTCACAGATACGCAGTATTTT.

In its sample, this clonotype was seen once. The chain recombines TRBV28 with TRBJ2-7; tentatively, D is TRBD2 (6 bases). The V gene's germline CDR1 is MDHEN and CDR2 SYDVKM. This CDR3 spans 13 amino acids. The CDR3, as DNA: TGTACTAGCAGTTTATGGTACTTTTACGAGCAGTACTTC. Protein: CTSSLWYFYEQYF.

The V gene is TRBV28, the J gene TRBJ2-7, with D unclear. CDR3 length: 13 amino acids. The V end lost 3 bases, the J end lost 3 bases, and 9 bases lay between the germline ends. The germline gives CDR1 MDHEN, CDR2 SYDVKM. CDR3 sequence (DNA): TGTGCCAGCAGTTTCTCAGCTAACTACGAGCAGTACTTC. Residues: CASSFSANYEQYF.

This clonotype has just a few counts. The chain combines TRBV27 with TRBJ2-1; 14 nucleotides match TRBD2. V shed 1 base, J shed 2 bases, and the junction held 7 bases outside the gene matches. Germline CDR1 reads MNHEY; CDR2 reads SMNVEV (reference sequence). The CDR3 runs 19 residues. The CDR3 coding sequence is TGTGCCAGCAGTTTATTCGGACTAGCGGGGGGCAACACCTACAATGAGCAGTTCTTC. It specifies CASSLFGLAGGNTYNEQFF.

This clonotype was found a few times. The gene calls are TRBV15 and TRBJ1-1; a weak D match, TRBD1 (5 bases). CDR1 LNHNV and CDR2 YYDKDF come from the germline V gene (reference sequence). V shed 0 bases and J shed 3 bases, with 11 bases lying between them. The CDR3 length is 15 residues. CDR3: CATSRDRAGHTEAFF. DNA of the CDR3: TGTGCCACCAGCAGAGATCGGGCAGGGCACACTGAAGCTTTCTTT.

The rearrangement links TRBV6-6 to TRBJ2-3, with 9 bases aligning to TRBD2. Germline V CDR1 and CDR2: MNHNY, SVGAGI (reference sequence). J gave up 4 bases and V 2 bases, and 4 bases lay outside the gene matches. The CDR3 contains 15 residues. The CDR3 DNA reads as TGTGCCAGCAGTTACCCAGCGGGGGGACCAGATACGCAGTATTTT. Translation: CASSYPAGGPDTQYF.

This chain's CDR3 is CSVEGQGYNEQFF. Written as DNA, the CDR3 is TGCAGCGTTGAGGGACAGGGGTACAATGAGCAGTTCTTC. The chain recombines TRBV29-1 with TRBJ2-1; 10 bases are a match to TRBD1. The germline V gene has CDR1 SQVTM and CDR2 ANQGSEA. The CDR3 is 13 residues long. J gave up 4 bases and V 3 bases, and 0 bases lay outside the gene matches.

This clonotype came up a few times. This sequence joins TRBV5-1 and TRBJ2-7; 7 nucleotides line up with TRBD2. V lost 0 bases to trimming and J lost 3 bases; unmatched junction nucleotides: 21. Germline lookup yields CDR1 SGHRS and CDR2 YFSETQ. The length of the CDR3 is 20 residues. The CDR3 sequence: CASSLVLAGMGGSLHYEQYF. The CDR3 coding sequence is TGCGCCAGCAGCTTGGTCTTGGCGGGAATGGGAGGGTCCCTACACTACGAGCAGTACTTC.

This clonotype occurred a few times. The V and J genes are TRBV20-1 and TRBJ2-7, with a possible D match to TRBD2 (6 bases). From germline, CDR1 is DFQATT and CDR2 SNEGSKA (reference sequence). The length of the CDR3 is 13 residues. The V end lost 3 bases, the J end lost 2 bases, and 11 bases lay between the germline ends. The CDR3 spells CSASSGETYEQYF. In DNA form, the CDR3 reads TGCAGTGCTAGTTCGGGGGAGACCTACGAGCAGTACTTC.

The chain has TRBV27 and TRBJ2-5, with a weak D call TRBD1 (6 bases). The V end was cut by 5 bases, the J end by 4 bases, with 20 bases between. CDR1 and CDR2 (germline): MNHEY, SMNVEV (reference sequence). The CDR3 is 16 residues long. For the CDR3, the DNA is TGTGCCAGCAGTCCCGAGGGGGAGCTGACCGGAGAGACCCAGTACTTC. Protein: CASSPEGELTGETQYF.